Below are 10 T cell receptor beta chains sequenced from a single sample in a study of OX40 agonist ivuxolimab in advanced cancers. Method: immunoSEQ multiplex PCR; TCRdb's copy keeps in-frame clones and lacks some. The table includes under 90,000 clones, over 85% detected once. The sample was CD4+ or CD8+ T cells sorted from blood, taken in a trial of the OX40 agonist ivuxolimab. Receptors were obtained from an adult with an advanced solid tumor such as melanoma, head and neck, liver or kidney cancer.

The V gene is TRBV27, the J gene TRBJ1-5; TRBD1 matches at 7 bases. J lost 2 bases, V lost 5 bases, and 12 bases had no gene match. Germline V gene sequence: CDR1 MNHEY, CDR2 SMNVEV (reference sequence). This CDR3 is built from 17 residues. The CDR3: CASSPQTGLNGNQPQHF. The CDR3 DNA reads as TGTGCCAGCAGTCCTCAGACAGGGTTAAATGGCAATCAGCCCCAGCATTTT.

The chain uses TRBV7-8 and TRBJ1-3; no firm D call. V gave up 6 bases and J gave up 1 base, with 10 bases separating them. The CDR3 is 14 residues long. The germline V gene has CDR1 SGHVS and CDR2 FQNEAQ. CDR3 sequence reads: CASRYGRSGNTIYF. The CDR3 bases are TGTGCCAGCAGATATGGACGATCTGGAAACACCATATATTTT.

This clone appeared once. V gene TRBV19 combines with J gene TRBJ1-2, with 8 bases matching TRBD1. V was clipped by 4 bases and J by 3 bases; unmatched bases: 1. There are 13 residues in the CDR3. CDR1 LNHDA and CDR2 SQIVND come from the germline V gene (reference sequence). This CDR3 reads CASSTTGDYGYTF. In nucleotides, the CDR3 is TGTGCCAGTAGTACGACAGGGGACTATGGCTACACCTTC. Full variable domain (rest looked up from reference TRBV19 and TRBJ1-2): DGGITQSPKYLFRKEGQNVTLSCEQNLNHDAMYWYRQDPGQGLRLIYYSQIVNDFQKGDIAEGYSVSREKKESFPLTVTSAQKNPTAFYLCASSTTGDYGYTFGSGTRLTVV.

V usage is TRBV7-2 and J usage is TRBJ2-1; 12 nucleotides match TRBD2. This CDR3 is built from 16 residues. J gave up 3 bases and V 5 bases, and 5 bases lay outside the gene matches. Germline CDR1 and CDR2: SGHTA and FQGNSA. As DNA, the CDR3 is TGTGCCAGCAGCCACGGACTAGCGGGGCTCTACAATGAGCAGTTCTTC. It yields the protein CASSHGLAGLYNEQFF.

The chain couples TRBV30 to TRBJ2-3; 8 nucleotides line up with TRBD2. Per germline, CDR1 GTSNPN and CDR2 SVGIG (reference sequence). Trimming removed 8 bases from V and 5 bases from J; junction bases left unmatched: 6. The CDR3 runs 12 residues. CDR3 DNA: TGTGCCGCTAGCGGGCCGGGAGATACGCAGTATTTT. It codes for CAASGPGDTQYF.

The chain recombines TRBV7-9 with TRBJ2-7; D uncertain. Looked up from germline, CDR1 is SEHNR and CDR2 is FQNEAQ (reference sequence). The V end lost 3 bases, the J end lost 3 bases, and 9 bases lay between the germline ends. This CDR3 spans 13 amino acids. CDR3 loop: CASSLYVGYEQYF. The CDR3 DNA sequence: TGTGCCAGCAGCTTGTACGTAGGCTACGAGCAGTACTTC. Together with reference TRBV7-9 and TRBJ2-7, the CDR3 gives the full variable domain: DTGVSQNPRHKITKRGQNVTFRCDPISEHNRLYWYRQTLGQGPEFLTYFQNEAQLEKSRLLSDRFSAERPKGSFSTLEIQRTEQGDSAMYLCASSLYVGYEQYFGPGTRLTVT.

The DNA for the CDR3 is TGTGCCAGTAGTAAATCCCCTTTGGAAGAGACCCAGTACTTC. This encodes CASSKSPLEETQYF. This sequence joins TRBV19 and TRBJ2-5; unclear D gene. V was pared by 4 bases and J by 3 bases, with 12 bases between. This CDR3 contains 14 residues. CDR1 is LNHDA, CDR2 SQIVND, per germline (reference sequence).

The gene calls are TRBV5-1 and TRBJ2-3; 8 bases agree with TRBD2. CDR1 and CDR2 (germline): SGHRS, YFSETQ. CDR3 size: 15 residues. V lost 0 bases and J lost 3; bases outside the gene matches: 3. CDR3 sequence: CASSLAASGTDTQYF. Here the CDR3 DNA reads TGCGCCAGCAGCTTGGCCGCTAGCGGGACAGATACGCAGTATTTT.

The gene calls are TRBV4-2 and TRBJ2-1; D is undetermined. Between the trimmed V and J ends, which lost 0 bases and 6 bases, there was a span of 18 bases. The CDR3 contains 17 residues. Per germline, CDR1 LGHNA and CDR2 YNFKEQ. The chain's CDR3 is CASSQDRGSAASNEQFF. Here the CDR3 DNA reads TGTGCCAGCAGCCAAGATCGCGGCTCCGCCGCCTCCAATGAGCAGTTCTTC.

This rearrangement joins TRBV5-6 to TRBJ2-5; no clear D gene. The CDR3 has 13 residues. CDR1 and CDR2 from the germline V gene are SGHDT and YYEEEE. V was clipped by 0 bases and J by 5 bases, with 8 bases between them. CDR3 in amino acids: CASSLGTPETQYF. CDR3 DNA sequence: TGTGCCAGCAGCTTGGGGACCCCGGAGACCCAGTACTTC. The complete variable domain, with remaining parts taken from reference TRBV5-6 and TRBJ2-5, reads DAGVTQSPTHLIKTRGQQVTLRCSPKSGHDTVSWYQQALGQGPQFIFQYYEEEERQRGNFPDRFSGHQFPNYSSELNVNALLLGDSALYLCASSLGTPETQYFGPGTRLLVL.